This entry concerns a single T cell receptor beta chain. This sample was taken from a study of blood T cell repertoires in COVID-19. Study in general: Acute and convalescent COVID-19 samples came from the United States, Italy and Spain.

Repertoires were generated with immunoSEQ multiplex PCR, while TCRdb's copy carries only in-frame clones and drops some. The data contain 40,000 or so clones, around three quarters of them singletons. Per the germline V gene, CDR1 is MDHEN and CDR2 is SYDVKM. The CDR3 extends over 18 amino acids. V shed 5 bases, J shed 2 bases, and the junction held 14 bases outside the gene matches. The receptor was derived from a man at least 80 years old with acute or convalescent COVID-19. The chain uses TRBV28 and TRBJ1-5, with TRBD1 matching 8 bases. Sequenced sample: peripheral blood. CDR3 loop: CASSPSGRGLRGNQPQHF. CDR3 coding DNA: TGTGCCAGCAGTCCATCTGGCAGGGGGCTTCGAGGCAATCAGCCCCAGCATTTT.